This TCR beta chain appears in the sequencing data of a study of T cells in Graves' hyperthyroidism and ophthalmopathy. Study-wide findings and caveats: Researchers found most expanded thyroid clonotypes above 0.001 in blood as well.

RNA transcripts were the template for amplifying TCR beta CDR3 regions. The study used the HTBI primer set for a first-round RT-PCR of the TCR CDR3. Each CDR3 protein is one row after TCRdb ran MiXCR on the multiplex PCR reads. The table records under 550,000 distinct CDR3 sequences, approximately 15% of them present only once. This clonotype was picked up many times. Its antigen is not identified. The V and J ends lost 0 bases and 4 bases respectively, with 8 bases between them. The CDR3 loop spans 14 amino acids. The germline CDR1 and CDR2 sequences are MNHNY and SVGAGI (reference sequence). The gene calls are TRBV6-6 and TRBJ2-3, with D uncertain. This sequence was found in a woman under 30 with Graves' hyperthyroidism. Material: blood. DNA of the CDR3: TGTGCCAGCAGTTACTCGAGAAGGTCAGATACGCAGTATTTT. Residues: CASSYSRRSDTQYF.